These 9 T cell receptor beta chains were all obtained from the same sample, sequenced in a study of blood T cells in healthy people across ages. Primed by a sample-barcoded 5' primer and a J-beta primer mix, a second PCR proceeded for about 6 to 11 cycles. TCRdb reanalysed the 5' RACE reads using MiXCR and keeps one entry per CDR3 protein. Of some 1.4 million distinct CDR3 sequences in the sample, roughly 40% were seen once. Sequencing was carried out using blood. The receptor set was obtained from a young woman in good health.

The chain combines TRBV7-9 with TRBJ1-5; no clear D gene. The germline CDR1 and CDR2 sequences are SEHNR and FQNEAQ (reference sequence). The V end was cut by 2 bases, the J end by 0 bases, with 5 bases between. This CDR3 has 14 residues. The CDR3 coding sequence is TGTGCCAGCAGCTTACAGAATAGCAATCAGCCCCAGCATTTT. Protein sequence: CASSLQNSNQPQHF.

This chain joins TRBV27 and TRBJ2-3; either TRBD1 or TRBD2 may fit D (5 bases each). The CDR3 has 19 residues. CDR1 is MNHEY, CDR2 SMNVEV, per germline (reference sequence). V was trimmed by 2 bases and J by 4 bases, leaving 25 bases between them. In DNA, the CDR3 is TGTGCCAGCAGTTTACGAGTCCGGGACCCCCTCTTCGCACCAGATACGCAGTATTTT. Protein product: CASSLRVRDPLFAPDTQYF.

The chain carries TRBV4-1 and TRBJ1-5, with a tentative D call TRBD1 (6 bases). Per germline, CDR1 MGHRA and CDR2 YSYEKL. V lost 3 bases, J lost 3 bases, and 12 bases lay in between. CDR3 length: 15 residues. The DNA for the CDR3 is TGCGCCAGCAGCCATCCAGGGGTTAACAATCAGCCCCAGCATTTT. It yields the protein CASSHPGVNNQPQHF.

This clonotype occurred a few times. The CDR3 coding sequence is TGTGCCAGCAGCCCTCGCGGGAGTTTCTACGAGCAGTACTTC. Protein product: CASSPRGSFYEQYF. V usage is TRBV7-9 and J usage is TRBJ2-7; 7 nucleotides align to TRBD2. The germline gives CDR1 SEHNR, CDR2 FQNEAQ (reference sequence). The CDR3 is 14 amino acids. With V trimmed by 5 bases and J by 3 bases, 7 bases remained unmatched.

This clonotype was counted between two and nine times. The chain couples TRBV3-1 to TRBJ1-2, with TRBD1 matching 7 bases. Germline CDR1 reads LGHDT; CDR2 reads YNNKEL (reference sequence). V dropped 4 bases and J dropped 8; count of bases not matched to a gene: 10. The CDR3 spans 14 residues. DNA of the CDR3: TGTGCCAGCAGCCGGACACAGGGGAGCGACGGCTACACCTTC. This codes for CASSRTQGSDGYTF.

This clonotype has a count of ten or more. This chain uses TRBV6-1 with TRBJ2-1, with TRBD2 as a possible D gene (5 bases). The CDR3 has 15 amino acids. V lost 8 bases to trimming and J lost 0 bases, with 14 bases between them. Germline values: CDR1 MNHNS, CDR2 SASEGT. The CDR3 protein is CASSEGESSYNEQFF. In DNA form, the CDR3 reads TGTGCCAGCTCAGAGGGCGAGAGCTCCTACAATGAGCAGTTCTTC.

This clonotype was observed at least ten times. The CDR3 sequence is CASSQDGGETQYF. CDR3 nucleotides: TGCGCCAGCAGCCAAGATGGGGGAGAGACCCAGTACTTC. The rearrangement links TRBV4-1 to TRBJ2-5; D is tentatively TRBD1 or TRBD2 (5 bases each). Germline assignment: CDR1 MGHRA and CDR2 YSYEKL. This CDR3 has 13 amino acids. Trimming took off 0 bases at V and 4 bases at J, with 6 bases between the two ends.

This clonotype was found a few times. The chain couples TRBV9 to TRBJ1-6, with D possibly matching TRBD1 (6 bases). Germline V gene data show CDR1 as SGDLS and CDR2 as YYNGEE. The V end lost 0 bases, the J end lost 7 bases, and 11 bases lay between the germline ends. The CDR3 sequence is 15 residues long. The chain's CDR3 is CASSVGPGANSPLHF. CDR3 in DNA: TGTGCCAGCAGCGTAGGCCCGGGGGCGAATTCACCCCTCCACTTT. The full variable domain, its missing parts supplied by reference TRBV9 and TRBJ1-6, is DSGVTQTPKHLITATGQRVTLRCSPRSGDLSVYWYQQSLDQGLQFLIQYYNGEERAKGNILERFSAQQFPDLHSELNLSSLELGDSALYFCASSVGPGANSPLHFGNGTRLTVT.

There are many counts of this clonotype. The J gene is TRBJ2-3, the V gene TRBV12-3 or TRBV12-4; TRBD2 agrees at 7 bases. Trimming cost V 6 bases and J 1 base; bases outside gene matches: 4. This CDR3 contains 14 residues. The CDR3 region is CASSPSGGTDTQYF. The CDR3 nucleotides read TGTGCCAGCAGCCCCAGCGGGGGCACAGATACGCAGTATTTT.